The rows below give T cell receptor beta chains drawn from one sample of a study of kidney transplant recipient with SARS-CoV-2 infection. TCRdb itself ran the reads through MiXCR, one entry per CDR3 protein. This sample has about 250,000 distinct CDR3 sequences, with 29% found just once. The input for sequencing was a blood sample, taken at baseline and around day 110 from a kidney transplant recipient. The receptors were gathered from a male patient between 25 and 39 years old who had COVID-19 and was a kidney transplant recipient. Some T cells may be graft donor cells. The conserved cysteine and the conserved F or W are not part of the CDR3 here.

TRBJ2-5,TRBV13,ASSLVYRPETQY
TRBJ1-2,TRBV7-2,ASSFGTGEYGYT
TRBJ2-1,TRBV24-1,ATSDPGLDEQF
TRBJ1-2,TRBV5-4,ASRGTVPGKTYGYT
TRBJ2-1,TRBV29-1,SVESSYHEQF
.,TRBV27,ASSLLWTGGRVETQY
TRBJ2-5,TRBV4-1,ASSQGPSGSTETQY
TRBJ1-2,TRBV7-1,ASSYSFHEGKTYGYT
TRBJ2-2,TRBV18,ASSPRGGTGELF
TRBJ1-2,TRBV7-9,ASSTYIYHGKTYGYT
TRBJ1-5,TRBV6-6,ASSRAFNQPQH
TRBJ1-2,TRBV7-9,ASSPQVLGGYT
TRBJ1-3,TRBV30,AWRLSGNTIY
TRBJ2-2,TRBV3-1,ASSSLGPISGLTGELV
TRBJ1-5,TRBV9,ASSGETGEVGNQPQH
TRBJ2-1,TRBV28,ASSPRVGPDNEQF
TRBJ2-2,TRBV5-6,ASRGRRTGELF
TRBJ2-7,TRBV3-2,ASSLGLAASYEQY
TRBJ2-5,TRBV11-2,AASTSGLVVGETQY
TRBJ1-2,TRBV24-1,ATSFIASTRKTYGYT
TRBJ2-2,TRBV20-1,SARPYGVGELF
TRBJ1-2,TRBV7-9,ASSFCRYHGKTYGYT
TRBJ1-2,TRBV5-8,ASFSSHPRKTYGYT
TRBJ1-2,TRBV7-7,ASSKDSKCRKTYGYT
TRBJ1-2,TRBV7-8,ASSDIPFTRKTYGYT
TRBJ2-1,TRBV12-5,ASGLGGVGSYNEQF
TRBJ1-2,TRBV7-9,ASSELQYHGKTYGYT
TRBJ1-2,TRBV7-2,ASSARRRDGKTYGYT
TRBJ1-4,TRBV7-2,ASSLAALGGKLF
TRBJ2-7,TRBV7-8,ASSLFQGPSYEQY
TRBJ1-5,TRBV2,ASSNTGTGVARGNQPQH
TRBJ2-7,TRBV20-1,SARDTGLAGSRAYEQY
TRBJ1-1,TRBV28,ASSRTGLATEAF
TRBJ2-5,TRBV19,ASSMVKETQY
TRBJ2-3,TRBV5-6,ASSLGAADTQY
TRBJ1-2,TRBV10-3,AISDSNGQGWYGYT
TRBJ2-7,TRBV2,APTRGLAGGPIEQY
TRBJ1-2,TRBV7-6,ASSSFGVNGYT
TRBJ2-7,TRBV11-2,ASSSQTGIEQY
TRBJ2-5,TRBV3-1,ASSRFGPISFSETQY
TRBJ1-1,TRBV11-2,ASSSSIGQSEAF
TRBJ2-7,TRBV7-2,ASSLDTGTYEQY
TRBJ1-2,TRBV3-1,ASSERVTLRKTYGYT
TRBJ1-1,TRBV14,ASSQGARAF
TRBJ1-2,TRBV5-6,ASARPNSRKTYGYT
TRBJ2-5,TRBV6-5,ASRDASGQETQY
TRBJ2-5,TRBV6-5,ASRTGQGLGETQY
TRBJ2-7,TRBV20-1,SARAREGRYEQY
TRBJ1-1,TRBV28,ASSEIGRGSNTEAF
TRBJ1-1,TRBV12-3/TRBV12-4,ASSLRVVNTEAF
TRBJ1-2,TRBV6-5,ASSNGGSMRKTYGYT
TRBJ2-5,TRBV3-1,ASSGPSPISFPETQY
TRBJ1-5,TRBV6-5,ASKASSGQGNQPQH
TRBJ2-3,TRBV6-1,ASKTAGEASGRADDTDTQY